The clone carrying this T cell receptor beta chain was seen ten or more times. The antigen remains undetermined. The iRepertoire nested amplicon-rescue multiplex PCR amplified TCR alpha and beta CDR3s from RNA. Input was 100-400 ng of tissue mRNA or PBMC total RNA. From the multiplex PCR reads, TCRdb called clonotypes with MiXCR, one entry per CDR3 protein. The table includes roughly 200,000 distinct CDR3 sequences, more than 25% detected once. Trimming pared 0 bases from V and 7 bases from J, leaving 10 bases between. The CDR3 is made up of 13 amino acids. Germline-derived CDR1 and CDR2 are MNHEY and SVGEGT. The record originates from a study of glioma-infiltrating T cells. Study-level points and caveats: Above-expected tissue-blood divergence occurred in all gliomas, most in low-grade ones.

The chain joins TRBV6-2 or TRBV6-3 to TRBJ2-7; no reliable D call. The clonotype originates from a human donor with low-grade glioma or glioblastoma, undergoing nonglioma brain surgery, or in good health (not recorded which). Input material: glioma tissue, nonneoplastic brain tissue, or PBMCs (not recorded which). The CDR3 protein is CASSYSSPLEQYF. The CDR3 coding sequence is TGTGCCAGCAGTTACTCGTCTCCGTTGGAGCAGTACTTC.